Listed below are T cell receptor beta chains from one sample, sequenced in a study of blood T cell repertoires in COVID-19. Sequenced by immunoSEQ multiplex PCR; TCRdb stores in-frame clones only, minus some. The sample records around 72,000 clones, about 91% being singletons. Sequencing was done on a sample of peripheral blood. The receptors derive from a human donor with active COVID-19. The donor label of this sample is uncertain. Both conserved end residues are part of each CDR3. D genes are given only for firm matches. Where a row states a size, it is once, few, many or the class of an expanded clone; other rows omit it.

len: 16; abundance: .; j_gene: TRBJ1-5; d_gene: .; v_gene: TRBV28; CDR3aa: CASSQVGDTSNQPQHF; CDR3nt: TGTGCCAGCAGTCAGGTCGGGGACACTAGCAATCAGCCCCAGCATTTT
len: 15; abundance: .; j_gene: TRBJ2-1; d_gene: TRBD1; v_gene: TRBV4-3; CDR3aa: CASSQVGTGGYEQFF; CDR3nt: TGCGCCAGCAGCCAAGTGGGGACAGGGGGCTATGAGCAGTTCTTC
len: 13; abundance: .; j_gene: TRBJ2-7; d_gene: .; v_gene: TRBV5-1; CDR3aa: CASSLGEEDEQYF; CDR3nt: TGCGCCAGCAGCTTGGGAGAGGAGGACGAGCAGTACTTC
len: 17; abundance: .; j_gene: TRBJ2-1; d_gene: TRBD2; v_gene: TRBV7-8; CDR3aa: CASSLPISGRGYNEQFF; CDR3nt: TGTGCCAGCAGCTTACCAATTAGCGGGAGAGGGTACAATGAGCAGTTCTTC
len: 13; abundance: .; j_gene: TRBJ2-1; d_gene: .; v_gene: TRBV5-4; CDR3aa: CASRLAPYNEQFF; CDR3nt: TGTGCCAGCAGGCTAGCACCCTACAATGAGCAGTTCTTC
len: 16; abundance: .; j_gene: TRBJ2-2; d_gene: TRBD2; v_gene: TRBV11-2; CDR3aa: CASSLRAGVNTGELFF; CDR3nt: TGTGCCAGCAGCCTCCGAGCGGGAGTGAACACCGGGGAGCTGTTTTTT
len: 16; abundance: .; j_gene: TRBJ2-1; d_gene: .; v_gene: TRBV7-6; CDR3aa: CASSLALSNRDNEQFF; CDR3nt: TGTGCCAGCAGCTTAGCCTTATCAAACAGGGACAATGAGCAGTTCTTC
len: 14; abundance: .; j_gene: TRBJ1-4; d_gene: TRBD1; v_gene: TRBV18; CDR3aa: CASSLRQGNEKLFF; CDR3nt: TGTGCCAGCTCACTTCGACAGGGGAATGAAAAACTGTTTTTT
len: 16; abundance: .; j_gene: TRBJ2-7; d_gene: TRBD2; v_gene: TRBV14; CDR3aa: CASSQDPGRVGSEQYF; CDR3nt: TGTGCCAGCAGCCAAGATCCAGGGAGGGTCGGGAGCGAGCAGTACTTC
len: 14; abundance: once; j_gene: TRBJ2-7; d_gene: TRBD2; v_gene: TRBV19; CDR3aa: CASSTLAGAYEQYF; CDR3nt: TGTGCCAGTAGTACTCTAGCGGGAGCCTACGAGCAGTACTTC
len: 14; abundance: .; j_gene: TRBJ2-7; d_gene: .; v_gene: TRBV6-5; CDR3aa: CASRRGRWDYEQYF; CDR3nt: TGTGCCAGCAGGCGAGGGCGATGGGATTACGAGCAGTACTTC
len: 12; abundance: .; j_gene: TRBJ2-7; d_gene: TRBD2; v_gene: TRBV5-5; CDR3aa: CASARLADEQYF; CDR3nt: TGTGCCAGCGCTAGACTAGCCGACGAGCAGTACTTC
len: 13; abundance: .; j_gene: TRBJ2-2; d_gene: TRBD1; v_gene: TRBV12-3/TRBV12-4; CDR3aa: CASSPDRHRELFF; CDR3nt: TGTGCCAGCAGTCCGGACAGGCACCGGGAGCTGTTTTTT
len: 14; abundance: .; j_gene: TRBJ1-5; d_gene: .; v_gene: TRBV18; CDR3aa: CASSPSESNQPQHF; CDR3nt: TGTGCCAGCTCTCCTTCGGAGAGCAATCAGCCCCAGCATTTT
len: 14; abundance: .; j_gene: TRBJ1-2; d_gene: TRBD1; v_gene: TRBV10-3; CDR3aa: CAISGRQGPHGYTF; CDR3nt: TGTGCCATCAGTGGAAGACAGGGCCCCCATGGCTACACCTTC
len: 15; abundance: .; j_gene: TRBJ2-3; d_gene: .; v_gene: TRBV4-2; CDR3aa: CASSQAEISTDTQYF; CDR3nt: TGTGCCAGCAGCCAAGCGGAGATTAGCACAGATACGCAGTATTTT
len: 14; abundance: .; j_gene: TRBJ1-1; d_gene: .; v_gene: TRBV14; CDR3aa: CASSRNRVTTEAFF; CDR3nt: TGTGCCAGCAGCAGAAACAGGGTGACCACTGAAGCTTTCTTT
len: 13; abundance: .; j_gene: TRBJ2-2; d_gene: .; v_gene: TRBV12-3/TRBV12-4; CDR3aa: CASSLRGTGELFF; CDR3nt: TGTGCCAGCAGTTTACGGGGAACCGGGGAGCTGTTTTTT
len: 15; abundance: .; j_gene: TRBJ2-4; d_gene: TRBD2; v_gene: TRBV5-4; CDR3aa: CASSLSSGMGNIQYF; CDR3nt: TGTGCCAGCAGCTTGAGTAGCGGGATGGGAAACATTCAGTACTTC
len: 14; abundance: .; j_gene: TRBJ1-1; d_gene: .; v_gene: TRBV7-8; CDR3aa: CASSLVSGNTEAFF; CDR3nt: TGTGCCAGCAGCTTAGTATCAGGGAACACTGAAGCTTTCTTT
len: 12; abundance: .; j_gene: TRBJ1-1; d_gene: .; v_gene: TRBV29-1; CDR3aa: CSVKGVDTEAFF; CDR3nt: TGCAGCGTAAAGGGGGTTGACACTGAAGCTTTCTTT
len: 15; abundance: .; j_gene: TRBJ1-3; d_gene: .; v_gene: TRBV7-3; CDR3aa: CASSFRGAPGNTIYF; CDR3nt: TGTGCCAGCAGCTTTCGGGGGGCGCCTGGAAACACCATATATTTT
len: 14; abundance: .; j_gene: TRBJ1-1; d_gene: TRBD1; v_gene: TRBV15; CDR3aa: CATSRDRDDTEAFF; CDR3nt: TGTGCCACCAGCAGGGACAGGGACGACACTGAAGCTTTCTTT
len: 16; abundance: .; j_gene: TRBJ2-2; d_gene: TRBD2; v_gene: TRBV18; CDR3aa: CASSPALAGATGELFF; CDR3nt: TGTGCCAGCTCACCCGCTCTAGCGGGAGCTACCGGGGAGCTGTTTTTT
len: 14; abundance: once; j_gene: TRBJ2-7; d_gene: .; v_gene: TRBV25-1; CDR3aa: CASSEFRSNYEQYF; CDR3nt: TGTGCCAGCAGTGAATTTCGGAGCAACTACGAGCAGTACTTC
len: 15; abundance: few; j_gene: TRBJ1-6; d_gene: .; v_gene: TRBV11-2; CDR3aa: CASSLDSGYNSPLHF; CDR3nt: TGTGCCAGCAGCTTAGATAGCGGGTATAATTCACCCCTCCACTTT
len: 14; abundance: .; j_gene: TRBJ2-2; d_gene: TRBD2; v_gene: TRBV11-2; CDR3aa: CASSSLREGGELFF; CDR3nt: TGTGCCAGCAGCTCCCTCAGGGAGGGCGGGGAGCTGTTTTTT
len: 14; abundance: .; j_gene: TRBJ2-1; d_gene: .; v_gene: TRBV7-2; CDR3aa: CASSLVLGPHEQFF; CDR3nt: TGTGCCAGCAGCTTAGTGCTGGGGCCCCATGAGCAGTTCTTC
len: 20; abundance: .; j_gene: TRBJ2-2; d_gene: TRBD2; v_gene: TRBV24-1; CDR3aa: CATSGSPGLAGGPSVGELFF; CDR3nt: TGTGCCACCAGTGGTTCACCGGGACTAGCGGGAGGGCCATCCGTCGGGGAGCTGTTTTTT
len: 14; abundance: .; j_gene: TRBJ1-5; d_gene: .; v_gene: TRBV11-2; CDR3aa: CASSKTDSNQPQHF; CDR3nt: TGTGCCAGCAGCAAGACAGATAGCAATCAGCCCCAGCATTTT
len: 15; abundance: .; j_gene: TRBJ1-5; d_gene: .; v_gene: TRBV4-1; CDR3aa: CASSQDLQGLQPQHF; CDR3nt: TGCGCCAGCAGCCAAGATTTGCAGGGTCTTCAGCCCCAGCATTTT
len: 15; abundance: .; j_gene: TRBJ1-1; d_gene: .; v_gene: TRBV14; CDR3aa: CASSQTARGNTEAFF; CDR3nt: TGTGCCAGCAGCCAAACTGCCCGGGGGAACACTGAAGCTTTCTTT
len: 13; abundance: .; j_gene: TRBJ2-7; d_gene: .; v_gene: TRBV30; CDR3aa: CAWSASGFDEQYF; CDR3nt: TGTGCCTGGAGTGCCTCAGGGTTCGACGAGCAGTACTTC
len: 17; abundance: .; j_gene: TRBJ2-7; d_gene: TRBD2; v_gene: TRBV6-2/TRBV6-3; CDR3aa: CASSYSREREGSYEQYF; CDR3nt: TGTGCCAGCAGTTACTCGAGGGAGCGGGAGGGCTCCTACGAGCAGTACTTC
len: 13; abundance: .; j_gene: TRBJ1-1; d_gene: .; v_gene: TRBV6-2/TRBV6-3; CDR3aa: CASSYTGNTEAFF; CDR3nt: TGTGCCAGCAGTTATACAGGAAACACTGAAGCTTTCTTT
len: 15; abundance: .; j_gene: TRBJ2-1; d_gene: TRBD1; v_gene: TRBV7-7; CDR3aa: CASSLSGQGIDEQFF; CDR3nt: TGTGCCAGCAGCTTAAGCGGACAGGGGATCGATGAGCAGTTCTTC
len: 13; abundance: .; j_gene: TRBJ1-1; d_gene: TRBD1; v_gene: TRBV6-5; CDR3aa: CASSQRDRGSAFF; CDR3nt: TGTGCCAGCAGTCAAAGGGACAGGGGTTCAGCTTTCTTT
len: 13; abundance: .; j_gene: TRBJ1-2; d_gene: .; v_gene: TRBV4-1; CDR3aa: CASSQSLFDGYTF; CDR3nt: TGCGCCAGCAGCCAATCCCTATTTGATGGCTACACCTTC
len: 12; abundance: .; j_gene: TRBJ1-1; d_gene: .; v_gene: TRBV29-1; CDR3aa: CSVESRDTEAFF; CDR3nt: TGCAGCGTTGAATCCAGGGACACTGAAGCTTTCTTT
len: 13; abundance: .; j_gene: TRBJ1-5; d_gene: .; v_gene: TRBV4-3; CDR3aa: CATSMGAGQPQHF; CDR3nt: TGCGCCACCAGCATGGGCGCGGGGCAGCCCCAGCATTTT
len: 16; abundance: .; j_gene: TRBJ2-7; d_gene: TRBD2; v_gene: TRBV19; CDR3aa: CASSIGGGRSSYEQYF; CDR3nt: TGTGCCAGTAGTATAGGAGGCGGGAGGTCCTCCTACGAGCAGTACTTC
len: 16; abundance: .; j_gene: TRBJ2-5; d_gene: TRBD1; v_gene: TRBV3-1/TRBV3-2; CDR3aa: CASSLQDRGVQETQYF; CDR3nt: TGTGCCAGCAGCCTCCAAGACAGGGGCGTTCAAGAGACCCAGTACTTC
len: 14; abundance: .; j_gene: TRBJ2-5; d_gene: .; v_gene: TRBV7-9; CDR3aa: CASSLSTFQETQYF; CDR3nt: TGTGCCAGCAGCTTAAGTACATTCCAAGAGACCCAGTACTTC
len: 19; abundance: .; j_gene: TRBJ2-1; d_gene: .; v_gene: TRBV4-3; CDR3aa: CASSQETVRSTPVWSEQFF; CDR3nt: TGCGCCAGCAGCCAAGAGACGGTGCGGAGTACCCCAGTGTGGTCTGAGCAGTTCTTC